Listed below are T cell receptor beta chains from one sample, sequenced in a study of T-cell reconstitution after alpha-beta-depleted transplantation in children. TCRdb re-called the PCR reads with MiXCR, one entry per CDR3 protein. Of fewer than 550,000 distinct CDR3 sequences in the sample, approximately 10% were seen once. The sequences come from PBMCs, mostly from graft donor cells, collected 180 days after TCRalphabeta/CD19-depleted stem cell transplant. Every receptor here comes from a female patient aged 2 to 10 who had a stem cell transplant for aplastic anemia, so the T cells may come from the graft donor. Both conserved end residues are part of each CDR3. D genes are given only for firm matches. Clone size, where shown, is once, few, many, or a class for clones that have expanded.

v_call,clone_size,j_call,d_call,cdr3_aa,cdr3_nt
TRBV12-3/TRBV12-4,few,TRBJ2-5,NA,CASTTAYQETQYF,TGTGCCAGCACCACGGCGTACCAAGAGACCCAGTACTTC
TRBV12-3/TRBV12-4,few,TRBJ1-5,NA,CASSLAGGAGQPQHF,TGTGCCAGCAGTTTAGCCGGGGGGGCAGGGCAGCCCCAGCATTTT
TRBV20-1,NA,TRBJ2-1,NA,CSARARDSYNEQFF,TGCAGTGCTAGGGCGCGGGACTCCTACAATGAGCAGTTCTTC
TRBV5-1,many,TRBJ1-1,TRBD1,CASSLMTGPNTEAFF,TGCGCCAGCAGCTTGATGACAGGGCCGAACACTGAAGCTTTCTTT
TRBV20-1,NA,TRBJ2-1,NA,CSARNPGGQFYNEQFF,TGCAGTGCTAGGAACCCTGGCGGTCAATTCTACAATGAGCAGTTCTTC
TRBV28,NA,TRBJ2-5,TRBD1,CASSLSGTGEETQYF,TGTGCCAGCAGTTTGTCCGGGACAGGGGAAGAGACCCAGTACTTC
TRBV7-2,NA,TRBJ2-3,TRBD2,CASSLSGRTRTDTQYF,TGTGCCAGCAGCTTAAGCGGGAGGACGCGGACAGATACGCAGTATTTT
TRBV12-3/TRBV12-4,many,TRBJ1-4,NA,CASSPPGQATNEKLFF,TGTGCCAGCAGCCCCCCTGGCCAAGCAACTAATGAAAAACTGTTTTTT
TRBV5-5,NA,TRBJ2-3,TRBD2,CASSFYSAGGSTDTQYF,TGTGCCAGCAGCTTTTATAGTGCGGGAGGGAGCACAGATACGCAGTATTTT
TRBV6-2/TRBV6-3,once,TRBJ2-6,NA,CASRGQGLPTGANVLTF,TGTGCCAGCAGAGGGCAGGGTCTCCCCACTGGGGCCAACGTCCTGACTTTC
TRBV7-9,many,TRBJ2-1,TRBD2,CASSLERENNEQFF,TGTGCCAGCAGCTTAGAGCGGGAAAACAATGAGCAGTTCTTC
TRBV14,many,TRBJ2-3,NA,CASSQSLVWGTDTQYF,TGTGCCAGCAGCCAATCTCTAGTATGGGGCACAGATACGCAGTATTTT
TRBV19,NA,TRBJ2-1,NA,CASMMGGLINNEQFF,TGTGCCAGTATGATGGGGGGCCTGATAAACAATGAGCAGTTCTTC
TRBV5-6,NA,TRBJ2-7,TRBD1,CASTRTGFKAGYEQYF,TGTGCCAGCACCCGGACAGGGTTTAAAGCCGGCTACGAGCAGTACTTC
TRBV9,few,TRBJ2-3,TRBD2,CASSVKGGSSTDTQYF,TGTGCCAGCAGCGTAAAGGGCGGGAGTAGCACAGATACGCAGTATTTT
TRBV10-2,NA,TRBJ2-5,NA,CASSESLETQYF,TGCGCCAGCAGTGAGTCGCTAGAGACCCAGTACTTC
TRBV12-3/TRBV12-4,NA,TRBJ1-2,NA,CASSLPGDYGYTF,TGTGCCAGCAGTTTACCAGGGGACTATGGCTACACCTTC
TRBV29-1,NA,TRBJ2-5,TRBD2,CSAPTGTSGPKETQYF,TGCAGCGCCCCAACCGGGACTAGCGGACCAAAAGAGACCCAGTACTTC
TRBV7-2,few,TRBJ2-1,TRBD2,CASLIAGGQFF,TGTGCCAGCTTAATAGCGGGAGGGCAGTTCTTC
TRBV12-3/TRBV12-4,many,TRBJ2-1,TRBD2,CASSRTSVEQFF,TGTGCCAGCAGTAGGACTAGCGTTGAGCAGTTCTTC
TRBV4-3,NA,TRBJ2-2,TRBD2,CASSPSGGWTGELFF,TGCGCCAGCAGCCCCAGCGGGGGGTGGACCGGGGAGCTGTTTTTT
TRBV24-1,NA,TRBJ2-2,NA,CATSDLGRSGELFF,TGTGCCACCAGTGATTTGGGCCGGTCCGGGGAGCTGTTTTTT
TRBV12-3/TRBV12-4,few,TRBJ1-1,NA,CASSWGGRITEAFF,TGTGCCAGCAGTTGGGGGGGCCGGATAACTGAAGCTTTCTTT
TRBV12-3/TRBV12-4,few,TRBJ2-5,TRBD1,CASRWTGRAETQYF,TGTGCCAGCAGGTGGACAGGGAGAGCAGAGACCCAGTACTTC
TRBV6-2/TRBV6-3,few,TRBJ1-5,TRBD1,CASSYERQGGNQPQHF,TGTGCCAGCAGTTACGAAAGGCAGGGGGGCAATCAGCCCCAGCATTTT